What follows describes a single T cell receptor beta chain. Antigen: not known. Germline lookup yields CDR1 SGHRS and CDR2 YFSETQ. V shed 0 bases and J 2 bases; nucleotides not matched to a gene: 5. The CDR3 is made up of 15 amino acids. The data were taken from a study of PD-L1 blockade in urothelial cancer. Study observations and caveats: Sub-median blood TCR clonality before treatment predicted longer survival.

Clones were read by immunoSEQ multiplex PCR, and TCRdb kept only the in-frame ones, dropping some. Of fewer than 65,000 clones in the sample, around nine tenths were seen once. Stated time point: pretreatment peripheral blood. Pretreatment and on-treatment samples were taken, numbering 1 to 8 per patient. Sequencing used PBMCs, obtained around atezolizumab (anti-PD-L1) treatment. The chain couples TRBV5-1 to TRBJ2-7; 7 bases map to TRBD2. The clonotype comes from a woman aged 55-70 years with urothelial cancer. CDR3 bases: TGCGCCAGCAGCTTGGGTCTAGCGGAAACCTACGAGCAGTACTTC. As protein: CASSLGLAETYEQYF.